These T cell receptor beta chains were read from a single sample in a study of T cell repertoires in cytomegalovirus infection. TCRdb re-called the reads through MiXCR, storing one row per CDR3 protein. The sample has 160,000 or so distinct CDR3 sequences; approximately 17% are singletons. Sequencing was carried out using CD8+ T cells from PBMCs. The receptors shown here come from a human donor in good health (CMV status not recorded). Some clones in this sample may be carry-over from other donors' samples. Both conserved end residues are part of each CDR3. Each record gives: CDR3 protein, CDR3 DNA, J gene, V gene, D gene, clone size. D genes are given only for firm matches. Some rows have no size entry. The others give once, few or many, or a class for an expanded clone.

CASSLSAGGRSGANVLTF | TGTGCCAGCAGTTTATCGGCGGGGGGGCGCTCTGGGGCCAACGTCCTGACTTTC | TRBJ2-6 | TRBV27 | TRBD2 | NA
CASSETGTSGYNEQFF | TGTGCCAGCAGCGAAACCGGGACTAGCGGATACAATGAGCAGTTCTTC | TRBJ2-1 | TRBV7-2 | TRBD2 | few
CSVNIHRDSNQPQHF | TGCAGTGTTAATATACATAGGGATAGCAATCAGCCCCAGCATTTT | TRBJ1-5 | TRBV20-1 | NA | NA
CASSSGTQSSSYEQYF | TGTGCCAGCAGCTCGGGAACTCAGTCGAGCTCCTACGAGCAGTACTTC | TRBJ2-7 | TRBV7-9 | NA | NA
CASSFVLAEDNEQFF | TGTGCCAGCAGCTTCGTACTAGCGGAGGACAATGAGCAGTTCTTC | TRBJ2-1 | TRBV11-2 | TRBD2 | few
CASSSGQGYTGELFF | TGTGCCAGCAGCTCTGGACAGGGATACACCGGGGAGCTGTTTTTT | TRBJ2-2 | TRBV7-8 | TRBD1 | many
CASSFLTSGSQETQYF | TGTGCCAGCAGTTTCTTGACGAGCGGGTCTCAAGAGACCCAGTACTTC | TRBJ2-5 | TRBV28 | NA | NA
CASRWRIDEQFF | TGTGCCAGCAGATGGAGAATAGATGAGCAGTTCTTC | TRBJ2-1 | TRBV6-2/TRBV6-3 | NA | few
CSVPAFSYEQYF | TGCAGTGTCCCGGCCTTTTCCTACGAGCAGTACTTC | TRBJ2-7 | TRBV20-1 | NA | once
CASSLTTSGGRREQYF | TGTGCCAGCAGCCTTACGACTAGCGGGGGGCGTCGGGAGCAGTACTTC | TRBJ2-7 | TRBV6-5 | TRBD2 | few
CASSPGVWSTNTGELFF | TGTGCCAGCAGCCCCGGTGTGTGGTCCACGAACACCGGGGAGCTGTTTTTT | TRBJ2-2 | TRBV5-5 | NA | few
CASSSPMRDRGEEETQYF | TGTGCCAGCAGCTCCCCAATGCGGGACAGGGGGGAGGAAGAGACCCAGTACTTC | TRBJ2-5 | TRBV7-6 | TRBD1 | many
CASSFGPGEETQYF | TGTGCCAGCAGCTTTGGTCCGGGAGAAGAGACCCAGTACTTC | TRBJ2-5 | TRBV7-6 | NA | NA
CASRRIQGPGGANVLTF | TGTGCCAGCAGGCGCATACAGGGTCCGGGGGGGGCCAACGTCCTGACTTTC | TRBJ2-6 | TRBV7-2 | NA | NA
CAIRKGTAYNEQFF | TGTGCCATCAGGAAGGGGACAGCTTACAATGAGCAGTTCTTC | TRBJ2-1 | TRBV7-9 | TRBD1 | NA
CSVSLERVETQYF | TGCAGCGTGAGCCTCGAAAGGGTTGAGACCCAGTACTTC | TRBJ2-5 | TRBV29-1 | NA | NA
CASSYPTSGARPEQFF | TGTGCCAGCAGTTACCCCACGAGCGGGGCCCGGCCTGAGCAGTTCTTC | TRBJ2-1 | TRBV6-6 | TRBD2 | NA
CASSEAGTANTEAFF | TGTGCCAGCAGCGAGGCCGGGACAGCGAACACTGAAGCTTTCTTT | TRBJ1-1 | TRBV7-6 | TRBD1 | NA
CSVVWTSDHEQYF | TGCAGCGTTGTTTGGACTAGCGACCACGAGCAGTACTTC | TRBJ2-7 | TRBV29-1 | TRBD2 | NA
CASSPLQAGGRQETQYF | TGCGCCAGCAGCCCCCTCCAAGCGGGGGGGCGTCAAGAGACCCAGTACTTC | TRBJ2-5 | TRBV4-1 | TRBD2 | few
CASSFVEGLTEAFF | TGTGCCAGCAGCTTCGTGGAGGGTTTAACTGAAGCTTTCTTT | TRBJ1-1 | TRBV7-9 | NA | many
CASSLARAEAFF | TGTGCCAGCAGCTTAGCGCGGGCTGAAGCTTTCTTT | TRBJ1-1 | TRBV7-9 | NA | NA
CASSLGVGQGYTGELFF | TGTGCCAGCAGCTTAGGCGTGGGACAGGGGTATACCGGGGAGCTGTTTTTT | TRBJ2-2 | TRBV7-6 | TRBD1 | many
CASYPLGGDRRYEQYF | TGTGCCAGCTACCCCCTCGGAGGGGATAGGCGCTACGAGCAGTACTTC | TRBJ2-7 | TRBV27 | NA | NA
CASSYSRGTSGDTDTQYF | TGTGCCAGCAGTTACTCGAGAGGGACTAGCGGAGACACAGATACGCAGTATTTT | TRBJ2-3 | TRBV6-6 | TRBD2 | NA
CASGLVPTGGQLIEAFF | TGTGCTAGTGGTTTGGTACCGACAGGGGGCCAGCTCATTGAAGCTTTCTTT | TRBJ1-1 | TRBV12-5 | TRBD1 | NA
CASSDRRGPEGGYTF | TGTGCCAGCAGCGACCGCAGAGGCCCCGAGGGTGGCTACACCTTC | TRBJ1-2 | TRBV7-2 | NA | medium-sized
CSVEGRTGATYNEQFF | TGCAGCGTTGAAGGAAGAACAGGGGCCACCTACAATGAGCAGTTCTTC | TRBJ2-1 | TRBV29-1 | TRBD1 | many
CSASGTANQPQHF | TGCAGTGCTAGCGGGACAGCCAATCAGCCCCAGCATTTT | TRBJ1-5 | TRBV20-1 | TRBD1 | NA
CAWSLGGVTEQFF | TGTGCCTGGTCCCTCGGTGGAGTGACTGAGCAGTTCTTC | TRBJ2-1 | TRBV30 | NA | NA
CASSLLQGRVKYGYTF | TGTGCCAGCAGTCTTCTACAGGGGCGAGTAAAGTATGGCTACACCTTC | TRBJ1-2 | TRBV28 | TRBD1 | NA
CASSPTGNYGYTF | TGTGCCAGCAGCCCGACAGGGAACTATGGCTACACCTTC | TRBJ1-2 | TRBV7-9 | TRBD1 | many
CASSLSQAVHEQYF | TGTGCCAGCAGTTTATCGCAGGCGGTCCACGAGCAGTACTTC | TRBJ2-7 | TRBV27 | NA | few
CASSYRRGSDTQYF | TGTGCCAGCAGTTACCGGCGGGGGTCAGATACGCAGTATTTT | TRBJ2-3 | TRBV6-5 | TRBD2 | NA
CASSPAPGVPHEQYF | TGTGCCAGCAGTCCGGCCCCGGGAGTACCCCACGAGCAGTACTTC | TRBJ2-7 | TRBV6-5 | NA | NA
CASSLGGSSGNQPQHF | TGTGCCAGCAGCTTAGGGGGGTCGAGCGGCAATCAGCCCCAGCATTTT | TRBJ1-5 | TRBV7-2 | NA | many
CASSLVTLEGLNEQYF | TGTGCCAGCAGCTTAGTCACACTAGAAGGGTTGAACGAGCAGTACTTC | TRBJ2-7 | TRBV7-2 | NA | few
CASSYRIANTGELFF | TGTGCCAGCAGCTACCGTATCGCGAACACCGGGGAGCTGTTTTTT | TRBJ2-2 | TRBV7-2 | NA | few
CASSRTSINSPLHF | TGTGCCAGCAGCAGGACTAGTATTAATTCACCCCTCCACTTT | TRBJ1-6 | TRBV28 | NA | few
CATSSPFIGGENTGELFF | TGTGCCACCAGCAGCCCCTTCATAGGCGGTGAGAACACCGGGGAGCTGTTTTTT | TRBJ2-2 | TRBV15 | NA | few
CASSPFPGYVGNQPQHF | TGTGCCAGCAGCCCTTTTCCAGGGTATGTGGGCAATCAGCCCCAGCATTTT | TRBJ1-5 | TRBV7-2 | NA | few
CASSPPSGVTDTQYF | TGTGCCAGCAGTCCCCCCTCCGGGGTCACAGATACGCAGTATTTT | TRBJ2-3 | TRBV28 | NA | few